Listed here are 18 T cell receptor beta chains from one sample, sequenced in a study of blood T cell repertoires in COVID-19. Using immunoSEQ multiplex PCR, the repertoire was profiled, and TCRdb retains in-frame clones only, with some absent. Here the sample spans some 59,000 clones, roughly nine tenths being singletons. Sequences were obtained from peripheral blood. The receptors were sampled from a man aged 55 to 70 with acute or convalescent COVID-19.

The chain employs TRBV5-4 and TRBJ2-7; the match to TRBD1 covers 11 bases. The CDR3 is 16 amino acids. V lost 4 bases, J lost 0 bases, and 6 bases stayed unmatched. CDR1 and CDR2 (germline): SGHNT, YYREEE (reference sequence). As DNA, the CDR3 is TGTGCCAGCAGCCGGACAGGGGGCATACACTCCTACGAGCAGTACTTC. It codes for CASSRTGGIHSYEQYF.

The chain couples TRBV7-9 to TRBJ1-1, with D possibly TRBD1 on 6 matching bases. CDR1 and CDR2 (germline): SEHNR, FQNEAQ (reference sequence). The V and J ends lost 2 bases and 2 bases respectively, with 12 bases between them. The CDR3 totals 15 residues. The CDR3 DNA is TGTGCCAGCAGCTTATGGGCAGGGGAAAACACTGAAGCTTTCTTT. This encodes CASSLWAGENTEAFF.

The CDR3 is CASSVEAGRGNTIYF. The CDR3 nucleotides read TGTGCCAGCAGCGTAGAGGCGGGACGTGGAAACACCATATATTTT. This chain connects TRBV9 to TRBJ1-3; tentative D call: TRBD1 (5 bases). The CDR3 runs 15 residues. V was cut by 0 bases and J by 3 bases, with 10 bases left in between. CDR1 and CDR2 (germline): SGDLS, YYNGEE.

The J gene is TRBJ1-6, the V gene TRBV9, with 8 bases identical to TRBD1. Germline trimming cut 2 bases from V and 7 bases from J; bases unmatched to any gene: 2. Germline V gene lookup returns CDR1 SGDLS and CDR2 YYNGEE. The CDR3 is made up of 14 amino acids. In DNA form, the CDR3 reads TGTGCCAGCAGCGTCTGGGACAGGAATTCACCCCTCCACTTT. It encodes CASSVWDRNSPLHF.

In DNA form, the CDR3 reads TGTGCCAGCAGCCAAGGCCTAGCTTTGTACGAGCAGTACTTC. Protein: CASSQGLALYEQYF. J is TRBJ2-7 and V is TRBV3-1 (or the pseudogene TRBV3-2), with a possible D match to TRBD2 (5 bases). The CDR3 contains 14 residues. The V and J ends lost 1 base and 4 bases respectively, with 11 bases between them. Germline CDR1 and CDR2: LGHDT and YNNKEL (reference sequence).

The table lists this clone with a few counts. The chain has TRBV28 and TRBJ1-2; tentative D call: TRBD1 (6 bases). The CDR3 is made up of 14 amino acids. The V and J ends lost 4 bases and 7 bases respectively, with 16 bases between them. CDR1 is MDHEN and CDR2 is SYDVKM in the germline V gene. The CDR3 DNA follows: TGTGCCAGCAGTTCCCTGACAGGAATTGGTGGCTACACCTTC. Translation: CASSSLTGIGGYTF.

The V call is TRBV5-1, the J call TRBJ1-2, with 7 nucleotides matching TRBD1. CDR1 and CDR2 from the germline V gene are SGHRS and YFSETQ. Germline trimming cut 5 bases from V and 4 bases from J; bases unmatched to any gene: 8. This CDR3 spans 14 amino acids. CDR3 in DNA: TGCGCCAGCAGTTCGACAGGGCTTACCTATGGCTACACCTTC. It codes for CASSSTGLTYGYTF.

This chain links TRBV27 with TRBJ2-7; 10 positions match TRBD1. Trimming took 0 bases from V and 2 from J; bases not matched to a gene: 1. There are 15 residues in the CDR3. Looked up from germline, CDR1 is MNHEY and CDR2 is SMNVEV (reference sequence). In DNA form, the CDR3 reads TGTGCCAGCAGTTTATCCGGGACAGGGGCCTACGAGCAGTACTTC. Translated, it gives CASSLSGTGAYEQYF.

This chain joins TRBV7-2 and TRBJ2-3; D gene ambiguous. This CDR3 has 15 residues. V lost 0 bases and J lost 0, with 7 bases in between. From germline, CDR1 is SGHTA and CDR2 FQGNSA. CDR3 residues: CASSLARVSTDTQYF. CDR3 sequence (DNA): TGTGCCAGCAGCTTAGCGCGAGTCAGCACAGATACGCAGTATTTT.

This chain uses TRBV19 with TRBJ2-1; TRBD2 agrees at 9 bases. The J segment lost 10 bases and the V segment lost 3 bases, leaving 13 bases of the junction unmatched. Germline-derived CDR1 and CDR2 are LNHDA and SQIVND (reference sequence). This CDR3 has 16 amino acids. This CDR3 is CASSIIATSGRSEQFF. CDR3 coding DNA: TGTGCCAGTAGTATTATAGCGACTAGCGGCCGCTCGGAGCAGTTCTTC.

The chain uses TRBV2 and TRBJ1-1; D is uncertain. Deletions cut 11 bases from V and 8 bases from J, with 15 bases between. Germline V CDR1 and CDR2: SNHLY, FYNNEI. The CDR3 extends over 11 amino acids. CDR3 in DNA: TGTGCCGGAAGAGGGCTAACAGAAGCTTTCTTT. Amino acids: CAGRGLTEAFF.

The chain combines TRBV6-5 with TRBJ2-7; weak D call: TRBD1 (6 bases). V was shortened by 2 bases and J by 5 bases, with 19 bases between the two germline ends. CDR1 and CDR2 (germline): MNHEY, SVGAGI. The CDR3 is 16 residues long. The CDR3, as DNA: TGTGCCAGCAGTTACGATGGAGTCAGGGGATACCACGAGCAGTACTTC. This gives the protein CASSYDGVRGYHEQYF.

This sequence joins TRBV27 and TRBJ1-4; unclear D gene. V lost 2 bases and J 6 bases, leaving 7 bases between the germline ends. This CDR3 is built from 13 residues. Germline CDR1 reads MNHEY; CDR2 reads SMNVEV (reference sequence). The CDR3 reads CASSLTGDEKLFF. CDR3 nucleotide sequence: TGTGCCAGCAGTTTAACCGGTGATGAAAAACTGTTTTTT. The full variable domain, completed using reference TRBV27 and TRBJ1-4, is EAQVTQNPRYLITVTGKKLTVTCSQNMNHEYMSWYRQDPGLGLRQIYYSMNVEVTDKGDVPEGYKVSRKEKRNFPLILESPSPNQTSLYFCASSLTGDEKLFFGSGTQLSVL.

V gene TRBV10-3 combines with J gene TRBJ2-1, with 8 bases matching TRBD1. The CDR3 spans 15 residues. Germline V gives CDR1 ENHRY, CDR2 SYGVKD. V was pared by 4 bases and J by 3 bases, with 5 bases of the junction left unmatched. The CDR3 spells CAISAGTGDYNEQFF. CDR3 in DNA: TGTGCCATCAGTGCCGGGACAGGTGACTACAATGAGCAGTTCTTC.

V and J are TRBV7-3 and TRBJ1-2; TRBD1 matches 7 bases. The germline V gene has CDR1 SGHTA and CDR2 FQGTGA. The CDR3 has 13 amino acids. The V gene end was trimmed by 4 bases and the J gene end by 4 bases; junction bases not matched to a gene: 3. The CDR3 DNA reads TGTGCCAGCAGCTCAGGGACAGCCTATGGCTACACCTTC. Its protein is CASSSGTAYGYTF. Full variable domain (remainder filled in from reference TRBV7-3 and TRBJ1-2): GAGVSQTPSNKVTEKGKYVELRCDPISGHTALYWYRQSLGQGPEFLIYFQGTGAADDSGLPNDRFFAVRPEGSVSTLKIQRTERGDSAVYLCASSSGTAYGYTFGSGTRLTVV.

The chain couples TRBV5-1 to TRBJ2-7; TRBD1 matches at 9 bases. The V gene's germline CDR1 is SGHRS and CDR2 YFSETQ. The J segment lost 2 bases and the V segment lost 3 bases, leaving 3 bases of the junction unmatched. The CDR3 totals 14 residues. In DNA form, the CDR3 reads TGCGCCAGCAGCTACTGGACAGGGGCCTACGAGCAGTACTTC. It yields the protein CASSYWTGAYEQYF.

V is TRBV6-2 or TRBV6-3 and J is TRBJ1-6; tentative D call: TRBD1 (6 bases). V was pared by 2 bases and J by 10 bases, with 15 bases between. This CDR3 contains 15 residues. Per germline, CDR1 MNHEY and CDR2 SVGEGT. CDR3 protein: CASSYPTGRGSPLHF. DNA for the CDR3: TGTGCCAGCAGTTACCCCACAGGGAGGGGATCACCCCTCCACTTT.

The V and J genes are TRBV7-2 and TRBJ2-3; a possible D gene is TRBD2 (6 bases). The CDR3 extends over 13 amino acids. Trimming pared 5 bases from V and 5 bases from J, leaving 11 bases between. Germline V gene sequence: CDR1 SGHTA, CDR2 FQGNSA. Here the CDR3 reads CASSAGLRDTQYF. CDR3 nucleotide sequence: TGTGCCAGCAGCGCGGGACTCCGAGATACGCAGTATTTT.